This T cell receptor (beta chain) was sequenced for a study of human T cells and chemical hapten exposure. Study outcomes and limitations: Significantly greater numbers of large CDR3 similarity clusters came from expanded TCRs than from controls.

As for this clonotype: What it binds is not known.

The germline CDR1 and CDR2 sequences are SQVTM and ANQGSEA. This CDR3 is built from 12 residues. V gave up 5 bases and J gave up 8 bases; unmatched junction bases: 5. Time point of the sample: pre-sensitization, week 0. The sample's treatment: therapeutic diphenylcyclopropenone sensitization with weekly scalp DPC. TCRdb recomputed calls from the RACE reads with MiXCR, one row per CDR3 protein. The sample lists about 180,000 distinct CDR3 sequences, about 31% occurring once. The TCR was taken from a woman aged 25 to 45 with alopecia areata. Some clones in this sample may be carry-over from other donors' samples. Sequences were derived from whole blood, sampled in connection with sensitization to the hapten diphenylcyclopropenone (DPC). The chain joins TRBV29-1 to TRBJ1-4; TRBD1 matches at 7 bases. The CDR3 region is CSVRTGGEKLFF. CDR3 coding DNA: TGCAGCGTTCGGACAGGAGGAGAAAAACTGTTTTTT.